This TCR beta chain originates from a study of blood T cell repertoires in COVID-19. Whole-study context: Sources were T cells, B-cell-depleted T cells, or PBMCs; the material itself was cDNA or gDNA.

V was clipped by 3 bases and J by 6 bases; unmatched bases: 6. The CDR3 runs 15 residues. Germline V gene data show CDR1 as SGDLS and CDR2 as YYNGEE. Produced via immunoSEQ multiplex PCR; TCRdb's table is partial and in-frame only. The sample contains around 82,000 clones, around nine tenths of which appear only once. The sequencing sample was made of peripheral blood. This rearrangement joins TRBV9 to TRBJ1-6; 7 bases line up with TRBD1. This TCR was sampled from an elderly man with COVID-19, enrolled during active disease. CDR3 in amino acids: CASSAWDSRNSPLHF. The CDR3 DNA reads as TGTGCCAGCAGCGCGTGGGACAGCCGTAATTCACCCCTCCACTTT.